This paragraph covers one T cell receptor (beta chain) sequence. Its recognized antigen is unknown. The sample holds no much larger clone one base away, and base qualities are not on file. The donors were healthy, HIV-negative adults with no recently reported acute infections or vaccinations. Every donor was a Caucasian adult residing in Nashville, Tennessee, USA. CD4+ T cells were enriched by magnetic negative selection, after which naive cells were positively selected on CD45RA and the negative fraction was taken as the memory subset. Blood was obtained by leukapheresis, after which PBMCs were separated by Ficoll-Histopaque density gradient centrifugation and cryopreserved in liquid nitrogen vapor phase. Purity and quantity of every magnetically sorted T cell population were checked by analytical flow cytometry. Each sorted fraction had its genomic DNA isolated and then quantified by UV absorbance on a Nanodrop 2000c.

The sample belongs to a study of shared clonotypes between healthy human individuals (dated by TCRdb to the early 2020s). In terms of the full investigation: A few men and two women, aged 18 to 49 years, made up the cohort. For each donor, CD4 naive and CD4 memory were each given three plates, CD8 naive was given two plates, and CD8 memory was given one plate. The study deeply sequenced blood TCR repertoires of about 5 healthy adults to estimate repertoire size and the extent of clonotype sharing between individuals. Different laboratories and diverse techniques were used to prepare libraries and sequence TCR repertoires, to increase sequencing depth and limit assay-specific biases. Each donor's leukapheresis produced roughly between about 0.8 and 8.9 billion PBMCs. Summary of the overall study and its limitations: Naive subsets generally had larger estimated clonotype richness than memory subsets did. Incomplete sequencing was indicated by rarefaction of sorted-subset datasets, despite the large sequencing depth. Sampling was restricted to blood, and TCR repertoires in tissues likely differ from the TCR repertoires found in blood. Higher generation probabilities were observed for clonotypes shared by all four sorted-subset donors than for non-shared clonotypes. When a handful of donors were compared, the shared fraction of clonotypes was approximately 5% for naive CD4, approximately 3.5% for naive CD8, 2% to 2.5% for memory CD4, and under 0.5% for memory CD8. Pairwise subsampling led to the expectation that sequencing depth would affect the degree of clonotype sharing among donors. Because the study included only a small number of donors, the genetic and exposure-history diversity represented was limited.

TCR CDR3 regions were amplified from genomic DNA by multiplex PCR using the deep immunoSEQ assay. Extracted genomic DNA from each cell subset was distributed evenly across all wells of several immunoSEQ 96-well plates, and each plate was treated as a replicate. Each replicate PCR for sorted subsets received roughly 200 ng genomic DNA, equal to about 30,000 T cell genomes. The purified libraries were quantified using a Qubit 3.0 fluorometer, sized with a Bioanalyzer 2100, and then quantified again using the KAPA Library Quantification kit. Every immunoSEQ 96-well plate was sequenced on a separate single-read 150-cycle Illumina NextSeq 550 flow cell. In the paper's pipeline: Because only junctional sequences without quality scores were contained in the immunoSEQ output, filtering matching that applied to full-length reads could not be performed. Sequences were annotated with PyIR, a Python wrapper for IgBLAST v1.9, and V/J genes and CDR3 were assigned using IMGT germline references. Reads were removed for weak V/J assignments (E-value above 1e-6), missing CDR3, stop codons, out-of-frame junctions, or ambiguous translated residues. A V3J clonotype was defined by an identical inferred V gene, J gene, and CDR3 amino acid sequence. The percentage overlap between two repertoires was calculated by dividing the number of shared unique clonotypes by the size of the smaller repertoire. Three approaches were used to assess repertoire richness: RTK rarefaction, the Chao1 estimator, and Recon v2.1 estimates of unobserved clonotypes. OLGA was used to compute generation probabilities for all TCRbeta clonotypes that the gDNA method yielded from a handful of donors. The clones in this table, taken by TCRdb from immuneACCESS, are in-frame only. Not every clone is retained; where verified, under half of the shortfall comes from an unresolved V gene, and the cause of the rest is unknown. The V and J calls and clone size were taken over from that table, and D and trimming were inferred from the DNA. For this sample there are approximately 500,000 clones; 90% to 97% appear just once. The ten most abundant clones make up roughly 0.06% of the sample.

CDR1 and CDR2, looked up from the germline V gene, are SGHAT and FQNNGV. Taken from cysteine to phenylalanine, the CDR3 has 14 residues. Only the CDR3 DNA stays, 42 bases, in frame from base 1. The germline V end is reduced by 5 bases and the J end by 7 bases; junction bases left unmatched: 3. Recombination connected TRBV11-2 to TRBJ1-6, with 9 middle bases fitting TRBD1. The sample taken for sequencing was naive CD4+ T cells sorted from blood. The sample's cell subset or site, from its label and the paper: CD45RA+ positively selected. The TCR comes from a woman aged 25 to 45 in good health. The CDR3 here reads CASSQDRGNSPLHF. The sequenced DNA: TGTGCCAGCAGCCAGGACAGGGGCAATTCACCCCTCCACTTT.